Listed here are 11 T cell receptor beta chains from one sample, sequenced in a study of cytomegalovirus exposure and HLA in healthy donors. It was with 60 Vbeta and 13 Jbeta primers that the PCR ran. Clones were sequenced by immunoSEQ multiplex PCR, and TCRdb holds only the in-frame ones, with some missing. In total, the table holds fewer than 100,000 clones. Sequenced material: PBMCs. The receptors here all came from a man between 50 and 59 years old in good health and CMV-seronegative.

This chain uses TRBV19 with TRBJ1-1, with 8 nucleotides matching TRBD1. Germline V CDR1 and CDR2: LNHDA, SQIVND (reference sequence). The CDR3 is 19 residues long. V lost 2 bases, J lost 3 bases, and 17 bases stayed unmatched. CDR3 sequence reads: CASSITRTGYGGWDTEAFF. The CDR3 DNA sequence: TGTGCCAGTAGTATAACTCGGACAGGGTATGGGGGCTGGGACACTGAAGCTTTCTTT.

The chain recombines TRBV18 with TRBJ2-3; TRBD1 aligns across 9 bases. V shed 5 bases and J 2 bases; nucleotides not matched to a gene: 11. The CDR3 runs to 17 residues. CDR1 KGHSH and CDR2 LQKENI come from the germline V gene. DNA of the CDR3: TGTGCCAGCTCAGGGACCGGGACAGGGTCCTCCACAGATACGCAGTATTTT. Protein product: CASSGTGTGSSTDTQYF.

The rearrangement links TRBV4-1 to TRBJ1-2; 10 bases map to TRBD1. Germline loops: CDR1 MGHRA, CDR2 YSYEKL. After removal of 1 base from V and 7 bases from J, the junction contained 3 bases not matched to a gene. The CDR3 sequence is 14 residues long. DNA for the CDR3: TGCGCCAGCAGCCAAGCGACAGGGGGCGCTGGCTACACCTTC. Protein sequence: CASSQATGGAGYTF.

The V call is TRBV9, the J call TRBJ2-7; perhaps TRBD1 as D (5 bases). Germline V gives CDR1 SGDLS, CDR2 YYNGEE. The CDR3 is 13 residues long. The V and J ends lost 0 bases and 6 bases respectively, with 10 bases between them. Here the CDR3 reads CASSVDLGVEQYF. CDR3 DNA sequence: TGTGCCAGCAGCGTAGATCTAGGGGTCGAGCAGTACTTC.

In nucleotides, the CDR3 is TGTGCCATCAGTCCGGGGACTACTAGCACAGATACGCAGTATTTT. It yields the protein CAISPGTTSTDTQYF. The chain combines TRBV10-3 with TRBJ2-3, with 7 bases that match TRBD2. CDR3 size: 15 residues. J lost 0 bases, V lost 5 bases, and 5 bases had no gene match. The germline V gene encodes CDR1 ENHRY and CDR2 SYGVKD.

The CDR3 protein is CASSFQGIRNEQYF. The CDR3 DNA reads as TGTGCCAGCAGTTTCCAGGGGATTCGGAACGAGCAGTACTTC. This sequence joins TRBV27 and TRBJ2-7, with TRBD1 as a possible D gene (6 bases). Trimming took 3 bases from V and 5 from J, leaving 14 bases between them. The CDR3 consists of 14 residues. The germline gives CDR1 MNHEY, CDR2 SMNVEV (reference sequence).

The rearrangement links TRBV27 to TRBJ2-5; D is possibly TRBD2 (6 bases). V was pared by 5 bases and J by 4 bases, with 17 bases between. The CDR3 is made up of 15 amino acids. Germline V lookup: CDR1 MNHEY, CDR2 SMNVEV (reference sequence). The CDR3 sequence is CASSRGATGRETQYF. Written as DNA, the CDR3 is TGTGCCAGCAGTCGCGGGGCCACCGGAAGAGAGACCCAGTACTTC.

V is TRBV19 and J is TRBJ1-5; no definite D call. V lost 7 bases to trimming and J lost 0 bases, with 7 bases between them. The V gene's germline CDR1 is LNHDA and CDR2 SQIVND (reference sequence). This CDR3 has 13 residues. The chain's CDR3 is CASNSYSNQPQHF. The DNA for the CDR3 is TGTGCCAGTAACAGTTATAGCAATCAGCCCCAGCATTTT.

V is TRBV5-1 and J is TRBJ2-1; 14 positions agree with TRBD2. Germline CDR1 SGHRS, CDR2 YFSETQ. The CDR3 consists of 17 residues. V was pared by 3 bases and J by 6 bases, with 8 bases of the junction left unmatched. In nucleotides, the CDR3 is TGCGCCAGCAGCTCGGGACTAGCGGGGGCCTCGACCAATGAGCAGTTCTTC. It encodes CASSSGLAGASTNEQFF.

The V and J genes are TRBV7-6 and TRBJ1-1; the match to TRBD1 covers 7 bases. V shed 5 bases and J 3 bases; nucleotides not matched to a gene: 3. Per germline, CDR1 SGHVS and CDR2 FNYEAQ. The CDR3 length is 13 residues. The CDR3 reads CASSPTGHTEAFF. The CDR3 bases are TGTGCCAGCAGCCCGACAGGGCACACTGAAGCTTTCTTT.

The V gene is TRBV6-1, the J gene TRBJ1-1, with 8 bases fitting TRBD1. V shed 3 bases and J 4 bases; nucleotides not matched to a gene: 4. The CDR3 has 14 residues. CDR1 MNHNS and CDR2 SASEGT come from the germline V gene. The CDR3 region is CASSEADRATEAFF. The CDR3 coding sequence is TGTGCCAGCAGTGAGGCGGACAGGGCCACTGAAGCTTTCTTT.